This is a list of T cell receptor beta chains from one sample in a study of preoperative IRX-2 immunotherapy in early breast cancer. The data were produced by immunoSEQ multiplex PCR, yet TCRdb's version contains in-frame clones alone and is incomplete. In the table there are under 4,500 clones, 75% to 85% of which are singletons. The sequencing here drew on tumor tissue, taken after IRX-2 immunotherapy. These receptors came from a human donor with breast cancer. CDR3s include the opening cysteine and the closing phenylalanine or tryptophan. The D gene is left open where the match is weak. For some rows the clone size is stated as once, few or many, or as a class when expanded; others skip it.

-,TRBV6-8,TRBJ1-1,-,CATMTHSGTEAFF,TGTGCCACCATGACCCACTCGGGGACTGAAGCTTTCTTT
TRBD2,TRBV11-3,TRBJ2-1,-,CASSPPGGGRHNEQFF,TGTGCCAGCAGCCCTCCTGGCGGGGGGCGCCACAATGAGCAGTTCTTC
-,TRBV6-8,TRBJ2-6,-,CASSYGANPGANVLTF,TGTGCCAGCAGTTACGGAGCGAACCCTGGGGCCAACGTCCTGACTTTC
-,TRBV19,TRBJ1-4,-,CASSPTMEKLFF,TGTGCCAGTAGTCCCACTATGGAAAAACTGTTTTTT
-,TRBV28,TRBJ1-6,few,CASSFRTLGSPLHF,TGTGCCAGCAGTTTCCGGACTTTGGGTTCACCCCTCCACTTT
-,TRBV6-8,TRBJ1-1,-,CATGQLNTEAFF,TGTGCCACAGGACAGTTGAACACTGAAGCTTTCTTT
-,TRBV7-6,TRBJ1-3,-,CASSQPSWGSGNTIYF,TGTGCCAGCAGCCAACCTTCGTGGGGGTCTGGAAACACCATATATTTT
-,TRBV25-1,TRBJ1-4,-,CASGGAGQTEKLFF,TGTGCCAGCGGGGGCGCGGGGCAAACTGAAAAACTGTTTTTT
-,TRBV7-6,TRBJ2-2,-,CASSPSTGRAGELFF,TGTGCCAGCAGTCCTTCGACAGGGAGGGCCGGGGAGCTGTTTTTT
TRBD2,TRBV11-3,TRBJ2-7,-,CASSFAGGPREQYF,TGTGCCAGCAGCTTCGCGGGAGGGCCTAGGGAGCAGTACTTC
-,TRBV6-8,TRBJ2-1,-,CASSWGHRENNEQFF,TGTGCCAGCAGTTGGGGTCACCGGGAGAACAATGAGCAGTTCTTC
TRBD2,TRBV5-1,TRBJ2-5,-,CASSSAAGVGETQYF,TGCGCCAGCAGCTCCGCAGCGGGAGTGGGGGAGACCCAGTACTTC
-,TRBV11-3,TRBJ2-5,few,CASSRGGGRFETQYF,TGTGCCAGCAGCCGAGGTGGGGGCAGGTTTGAGACCCAGTACTTC
-,TRBV5-1,TRBJ1-2,-,CASSLFVGNKDYTF,TGCGCCAGCAGCTTATTCGTTGGGAATAAGGACTACACCTTC
-,TRBV14,TRBJ1-4,-,CASSRFSPNEKLFF,TGTGCCAGCAGCCGGTTCTCCCCTAATGAAAAACTGTTTTTT
TRBD1,TRBV5-1,TRBJ1-1,-,CASSWTGGDTEAFF,TGCGCCAGCAGCTGGACAGGGGGGGACACTGAAGCTTTCTTT
-,TRBV18,TRBJ2-7,few,CASSPYSGPYEQYF,TGTGCCAGCTCACCATATTCAGGTCCCTACGAGCAGTACTTC
-,TRBV19,TRBJ2-5,-,CASSSEGGRASETQYF,TGTGCCAGTAGTTCGGAGGGTGGACGGGCGAGCGAGACCCAGTACTTC